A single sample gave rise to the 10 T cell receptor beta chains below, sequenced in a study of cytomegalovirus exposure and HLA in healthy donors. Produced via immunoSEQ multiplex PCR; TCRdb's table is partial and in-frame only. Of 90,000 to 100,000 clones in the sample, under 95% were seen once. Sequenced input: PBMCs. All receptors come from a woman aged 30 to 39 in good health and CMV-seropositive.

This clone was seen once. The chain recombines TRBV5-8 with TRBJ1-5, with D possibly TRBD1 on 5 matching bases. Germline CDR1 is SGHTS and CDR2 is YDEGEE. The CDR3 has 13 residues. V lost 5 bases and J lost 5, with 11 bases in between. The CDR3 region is CASRQDPDQPQHF. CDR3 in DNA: TGTGCCAGCAGACAGGATCCTGATCAGCCCCAGCATTTT.

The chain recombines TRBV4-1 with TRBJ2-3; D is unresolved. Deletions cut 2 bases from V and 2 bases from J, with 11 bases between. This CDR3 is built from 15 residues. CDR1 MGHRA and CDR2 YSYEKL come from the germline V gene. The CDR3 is CASSQSPAFTDTQYF. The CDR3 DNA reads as TGCGCCAGCAGCCAATCTCCCGCGTTCACAGATACGCAGTATTTT.

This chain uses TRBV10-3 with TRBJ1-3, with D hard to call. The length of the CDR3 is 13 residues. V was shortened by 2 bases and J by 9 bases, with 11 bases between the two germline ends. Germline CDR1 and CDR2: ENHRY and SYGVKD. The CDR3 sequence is CAISEPESGTIYF. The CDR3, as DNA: TGTGCCATCAGTGAGCCGGAGTCGGGCACCATATATTTT.

The CDR3 loop is CASSLMGLNTEAFF. DNA of the CDR3: TGTGCCAGCAGCTTAATGGGCTTGAACACTGAAGCTTTCTTT. The chain recombines TRBV7-6 with TRBJ1-1; unclear D gene. Germline V gene lookup returns CDR1 SGHVS and CDR2 FNYEAQ. The CDR3 spans 14 residues. Trimming took 2 bases from V and 0 from J, leaving 7 bases between them.

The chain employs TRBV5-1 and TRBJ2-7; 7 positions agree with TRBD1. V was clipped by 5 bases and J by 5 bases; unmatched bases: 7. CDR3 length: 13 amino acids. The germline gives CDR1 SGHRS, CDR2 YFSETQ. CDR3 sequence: CASSLPRGHEQYF. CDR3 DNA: TGCGCCAGCAGTCTCCCAAGGGGGCACGAGCAGTACTTC.

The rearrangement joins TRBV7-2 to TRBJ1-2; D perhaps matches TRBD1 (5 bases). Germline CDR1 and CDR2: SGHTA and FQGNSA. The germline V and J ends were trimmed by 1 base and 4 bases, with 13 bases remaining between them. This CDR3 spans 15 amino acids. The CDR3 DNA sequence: TGTGCCAGCAGCTTAGGACTGACAGATTCCTATGGCTACACCTTC. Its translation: CASSLGLTDSYGYTF.

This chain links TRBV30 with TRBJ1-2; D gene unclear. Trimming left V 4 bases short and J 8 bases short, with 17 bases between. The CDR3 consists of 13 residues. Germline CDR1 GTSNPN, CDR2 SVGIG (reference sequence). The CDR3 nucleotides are TGTGCCTGGACACCCAGGTCGGCGGGCGGCTACACCTTC. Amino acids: CAWTPRSAGGYTF.

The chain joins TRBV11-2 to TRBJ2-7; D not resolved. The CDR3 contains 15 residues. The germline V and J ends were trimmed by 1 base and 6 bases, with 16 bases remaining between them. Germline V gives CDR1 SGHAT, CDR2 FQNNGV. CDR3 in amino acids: CASSLALGLILEQYF. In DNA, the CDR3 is TGTGCCAGCAGCTTAGCCCTAGGTCTCATTCTCGAGCAGTACTTC. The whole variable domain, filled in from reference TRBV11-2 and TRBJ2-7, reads EAGVAQSPRYKIIEKRQSVAFWCNPISGHATLYWYQQILGQGPKLLIQFQNNGVVDDSQLPKDRFSAERLKGVDSTLKIQPAKLEDSAVYLCASSLALGLILEQYFGPGTRLTVT.

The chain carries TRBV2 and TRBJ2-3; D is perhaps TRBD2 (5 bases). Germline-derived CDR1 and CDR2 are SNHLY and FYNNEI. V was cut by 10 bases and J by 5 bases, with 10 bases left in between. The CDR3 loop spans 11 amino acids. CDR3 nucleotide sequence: TGTGCCACCCGCGGGCGAGATACGCAGTATTTT. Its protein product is CATRGRDTQYF.

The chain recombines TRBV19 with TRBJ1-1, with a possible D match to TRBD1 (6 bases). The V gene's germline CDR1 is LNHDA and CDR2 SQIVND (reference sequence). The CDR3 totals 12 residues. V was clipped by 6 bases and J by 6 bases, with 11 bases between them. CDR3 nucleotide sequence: TGTGCCAGTAGCGCGCAGGGGCCTGAAGCTTTCTTT. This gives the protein CASSAQGPEAFF.